The entry that follows covers one T cell receptor (beta chain) sequence. Produced via immunoSEQ multiplex PCR; TCRdb's table is partial and in-frame only. The sample carries some 56,000 clones, about 73% recorded once. This sample is part of a study of blood T cell repertoires in COVID-19. The trim removed 4 bases at V and 6 bases at J, leaving 9 bases unmatched. This CDR3 is built from 16 residues. The germline V gene has CDR1 SGHDN and CDR2 FVKESK. The TCR comes from a woman aged 45-65 years with active or convalescent COVID-19. Material: peripheral blood. The chain joins TRBV14 to TRBJ2-7; 13 bases map to TRBD2. This CDR3 is CASSPGTSGKAGEQYF. The CDR3 DNA reads TGTGCCAGCAGCCCCGGGACTAGCGGGAAGGCTGGCGAGCAGTACTTC.